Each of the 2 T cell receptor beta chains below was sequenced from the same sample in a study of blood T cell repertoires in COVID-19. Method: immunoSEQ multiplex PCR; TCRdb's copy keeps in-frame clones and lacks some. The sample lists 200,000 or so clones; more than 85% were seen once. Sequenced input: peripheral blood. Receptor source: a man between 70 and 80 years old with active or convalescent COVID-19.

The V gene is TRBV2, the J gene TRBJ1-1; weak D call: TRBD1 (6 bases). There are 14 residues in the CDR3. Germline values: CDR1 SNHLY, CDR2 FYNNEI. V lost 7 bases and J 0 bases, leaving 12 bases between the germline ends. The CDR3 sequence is CASTRGAMNTEAFF. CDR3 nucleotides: TGTGCCAGCACCCGGGGGGCCATGAACACTGAAGCTTTCTTT.

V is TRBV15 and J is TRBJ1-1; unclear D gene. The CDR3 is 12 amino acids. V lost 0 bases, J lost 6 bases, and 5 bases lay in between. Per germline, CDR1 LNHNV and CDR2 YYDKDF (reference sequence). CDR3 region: CATSRDLSEAFF. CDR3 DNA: TGTGCCACCAGCAGAGATTTATCTGAAGCTTTCTTT.